The 26 T cell receptor beta chains listed next were all sequenced from one sample in a study of identical twins (dated by TCRdb to about 2016). Receptor amplification or capture employed 5' RACE. Instrument used: Illumina HiSeq 2000. TCRdb ran its own pipeline on the public reads, namely fastp trimming at Q25 and MiXCR clone calling, and kept in-frame beta chains. For every CDR3 protein sequence, its rows merge into one entry that carries the most common genes and DNA. This sample lists 500,000 or so distinct CDR3 sequences; over 12% were detected once. The ten largest make up 0.4% to 0.55% of the sample. These data were also reused for a study on yellow fever vaccine responses in identical twins.

The sequenced sample was CD4+ T cells sorted from blood. These receptor sequences come from a woman younger than 30 in good health.

This chain links TRBV20-1 with TRBJ2-3, with 7 positions matching TRBD2. Germline-derived CDR1 and CDR2 are DFQATT and SNEGSKA (reference sequence). J lost 2 bases, V lost 5 bases, and 7 bases had no gene match. The CDR3 totals 14 residues. The CDR3 sequence is CSAGPGLPTDTQYF. The DNA for the CDR3 is TGCAGTGCTGGGCCGGGACTACCCACAGATACGCAGTATTTT.

The rearrangement uses TRBV12-3 or TRBV12-4 and TRBJ2-3, with a possible D match to TRBD1 (5 bases). CDR3 length equals 14 residues. V lost 7 bases and J 4 bases, leaving 15 bases between the germline ends. CDR3 loop: CASNPQGWPDTQYF. The DNA for the CDR3 is TGTGCCAGCAACCCTCAGGGTTGGCCAGATACGCAGTATTTT.

This clonotype was seen only a few times. The chain carries TRBV4-3 and TRBJ2-1; 11 nucleotides align to TRBD2. The CDR3 runs 16 residues. In germline, CDR1 is LGHNA, CDR2 YSLEER. Unmatched junction bases numbered 11, after V lost 4 bases and J lost 9 bases. The CDR3 nucleotides read TGCGCCAGCAGCCTCGGTACGGGACTAGCGGCTTCTGAGCAGTTCTTC. As protein: CASSLGTGLAASEQFF.

This clonotype was seen a handful of times. The V and J genes are TRBV3-1 and TRBJ2-1; D uncertain. The CDR3 totals 14 residues. Germline V gives CDR1 LGHDT, CDR2 YNNKEL (reference sequence). Trimming shortened V by 9 bases and J by 8 bases, and 20 bases separated the two germline ends. CDR3 DNA sequence: TGTGCCAGTGCAATACAAACCAGTATCGATGAGCAGTTCTTC. Translating gives CASAIQTSIDEQFF.

The chain has TRBV28 and TRBJ2-3; D gene ambiguous. The CDR3 is 11 residues long. Germline-derived CDR1 and CDR2 are MDHEN and SYDVKM. The V end was cut by 11 bases, the J end by 3 bases, with 9 bases between. CDR3 bases: TGTGCCCGCTCCATGACAGATACGCAGTATTTT. This translates into CARSMTDTQYF.

The chain employs TRBV5-6 and TRBJ1-1; D gene uncertain. V was clipped by 4 bases and J by 3 bases, with 16 bases between them. The germline V gene encodes CDR1 SGHDT and CDR2 YYEEEE. The CDR3 runs 15 residues. The CDR3: CASSPPGGMDTEAFF. CDR3 coding DNA: TGTGCCAGCAGCCCCCCGGGAGGGATGGACACTGAAGCTTTCTTT.

This chain uses TRBV6-2 or TRBV6-3 with TRBJ2-2; a weak D match, TRBD2 (7 bases). Trimming stripped 7 bases from V and 6 bases from J, with 15 bases between. CDR1 is MNHEY and CDR2 is SVGEGT in the germline V gene. The CDR3 sequence is 14 residues long. The CDR3 sequence is CASKPRGAPGELFF. The CDR3 DNA sequence: TGTGCCAGCAAACCCCGGGGGGCACCCGGGGAGCTGTTTTTT.

This clonotype was recorded a few times. The rearrangement joins TRBV6-2 or TRBV6-3 to TRBJ1-2, with 10 bases lining up with TRBD1. The ends lost 0 bases at V and 3 bases at J; junction bases unmatched: 4. The CDR3 spans 16 residues. Germline V CDR1 and CDR2: MNHEY, SVGEGT. CDR3 DNA: TGTGCCAGCAGTTACTCGATGACAGGGGGCGACTATGGCTACACCTTC. It specifies CASSYSMTGGDYGYTF.

This clonotype was seen a handful of times. The chain has TRBV6-2 or TRBV6-3 and TRBJ2-5; 16 positions agree with TRBD2. Germline loops: CDR1 MNHEY, CDR2 SVGEGT. V was pared by 5 bases and J by 4 bases, with 10 bases of the junction left unmatched. CDR3 length: 18 residues. The CDR3 is CASSTGTSGGARRETQYF. The DNA of the CDR3 is TGTGCCAGCAGTACCGGGACTAGCGGGGGGGCAAGACGAGAGACCCAGTACTTC.

This clonotype was detected a few times. V and J are TRBV7-9 and TRBJ2-1; no firm D call. Trimming left V 7 bases short and J 9 bases short, with 16 bases between. CDR3 length: 13 residues. Germline CDR1 SEHNR, CDR2 FQNEAQ (reference sequence). CDR3 protein: CASTLSAVGEQFF. Written as DNA, the CDR3 is TGTGCCAGCACCCTATCCGCTGTAGGTGAGCAGTTCTTC.

This chain links TRBV30 with TRBJ2-1, with unresolved D. Trimming took 3 bases from V and 7 from J, leaving 13 bases between them. CDR1 and CDR2 from the germline V gene are GTSNPN and SVGIG (reference sequence). This CDR3 has 13 amino acids. As DNA, the CDR3 is TGTGCCTGGAGCCCCGGATTATTAAATGAGCAGTTCTTC. Its translation: CAWSPGLLNEQFF.

This clonotype was seen only once. The genes are TRBV7-9 and TRBJ2-5; the D gene is possibly TRBD1 (7 bases). The CDR3 is made up of 15 amino acids. V lost 5 bases to trimming and J lost 3 bases, with 16 bases between them. Germline CDR1 is SEHNR and CDR2 is FQNEAQ (reference sequence). The CDR3 DNA reads as TGTGCCAGCAGCAGGCAGGGGGTAGCGGAAGAGACCCAGTACTTC. It is translated as CASSRQGVAEETQYF.

This clonotype was detected many times. J is TRBJ2-1 and V is TRBV25-1, with 12 bases identical to TRBD2. The CDR3 contains 19 residues. CDR1 MGHDK and CDR2 SYGVNS come from the germline V gene. Trimming cost V 2 bases and J 3 bases; bases outside gene matches: 11. The CDR3 DNA reads as TGTGCCAGCAGTGAAGAAAGCCGACTAGCGGGAGACCACTACAATGAGCAGTTCTTC. Protein product: CASSEESRLAGDHYNEQFF.

There are many counts of this clonotype. V and J are TRBV3-1 and TRBJ2-2; D gene unclear. This CDR3 spans 13 amino acids. CDR1 LGHDT and CDR2 YNNKEL come from the germline V gene (reference sequence). V was shortened by 1 base and J by 4 bases, with 4 bases between the two germline ends. This CDR3 reads CASSQVATGELFF. In DNA form, the CDR3 reads TGTGCCAGCAGCCAAGTTGCCACCGGGGAGCTGTTTTTT.

The chain links TRBV3-1 to TRBJ1-2; no clear D gene. Per germline, CDR1 LGHDT and CDR2 YNNKEL (reference sequence). Trimming shortened V by 8 bases and J by 6 bases, and 16 bases separated the two germline ends. This CDR3 has 13 residues. The CDR3, as DNA: TGTGCCAGCGGTGAGAGGGCACCGCATGGCTACACCTTC. Its translation: CASGERAPHGYTF.

This clonotype was counted at least ten times. The CDR3 loop reads CSVLGQIADTQYF. CDR3 bases: TGCAGCGTCCTCGGACAGATAGCAGATACGCAGTATTTT. The gene calls are TRBV29-1 and TRBJ2-3; D may be TRBD1 (6 bases). V gave up 6 bases and J gave up 4 bases, with 14 bases separating them. This CDR3 region has 13 residues. Germline V gene data show CDR1 as SQVTM and CDR2 as ANQGSEA.

The chain recombines TRBV6-5 with TRBJ2-7; D is undetermined. The CDR3 contains 10 residues. The germline gives CDR1 MNHEY, CDR2 SVGAGI. CDR3 nucleotide sequence: TGTACGCAAGCGATCGACGAGCAGTACTTC. As protein: CTQAIDEQYF.

V and J are TRBV2 and TRBJ2-1; D remains ambiguous. CDR1 is SNHLY and CDR2 is FYNNEI in the germline V gene. Trimming took off 6 bases at V and 10 bases at J, with 13 bases between the two ends. The CDR3 sequence is 12 residues long. The CDR3 spells CASRSDRREQFF. CDR3 nucleotide sequence: TGTGCCAGCAGGTCCGACCGACGGGAGCAGTTCTTC.

V is TRBV3-1 and J is TRBJ2-5; 7 bases agree with TRBD1. There are 16 residues in the CDR3. Germline V CDR1 and CDR2: LGHDT, YNNKEL (reference sequence). Trimming cost V 4 bases and J 4 bases; bases outside gene matches: 12. CDR3 sequence: CASSRHLTGPGETQYF. The CDR3 DNA is TGTGCCAGCAGCCGCCACCTGACAGGGCCGGGAGAGACCCAGTACTTC.

This clonotype showed up just a few times. The chain links TRBV6-2 or TRBV6-3 to TRBJ2-4, with D maybe TRBD1 (6 bases). CDR3 size: 12 residues. The V and J ends lost 6 bases and 15 bases respectively, with 18 bases between them. CDR1 and CDR2 from the germline V gene are MNHEY and SVGEGT. CDR3 sequence reads: CASSKPTGPMYF. DNA for the CDR3: TGTGCCAGCAGCAAACCTACAGGGCCGATGTACTTC.

The gene calls are TRBV6-5 and TRBJ2-5, with TRBD2 identical over 14 bases. V shed 5 bases, J shed 5 bases, and the junction held 13 bases outside the gene matches. The CDR3 consists of 18 residues. CDR1 is MNHEY, CDR2 SVGAGI, per germline. For the CDR3, the DNA is TGTGCCAGCAGTACTAAGCCGGGACTAGCGGGGGTTGGGGAGACCCAGTACTTC. Translated, it gives CASSTKPGLAGVGETQYF.

This clonotype was observed a handful of times. The rearrangement uses TRBV2 and TRBJ2-7; the D gene is possibly TRBD1 (5 bases). The V end was cut by 3 bases, the J end by 1 base, with 10 bases between. The germline V gene encodes CDR1 SNHLY and CDR2 FYNNEI. The CDR3 has 14 amino acids. The CDR3 is CASSDRAVSYEQYF. CDR3 DNA sequence: TGTGCCAGCAGTGACAGGGCGGTGTCCTACGAGCAGTACTTC.

In this sample, this clonotype turned up a few times. The J gene is TRBJ2-1, the V gene TRBV4-3, with TRBD2 matching 7 bases. The V and J ends lost 0 bases and 0 bases, in that order; junction bases with no gene match: 14. This CDR3 region has 20 residues. Germline values: CDR1 LGHNA, CDR2 YSLEER. The CDR3 spells CASSQELGAGRLSSYNEQFF. Written as DNA, the CDR3 is TGCGCCAGCAGCCAAGAGCTGGGAGCGGGAAGACTGAGCTCCTACAATGAGCAGTTCTTC.

This clonotype was picked up a small number of times. The chain links TRBV7-9 to TRBJ2-1; 9 bases fit TRBD2. Germline-derived CDR1 and CDR2 are SEHNR and FQNEAQ (reference sequence). This CDR3 region has 15 residues. The V and J ends lost 3 bases and 7 bases, in that order; junction bases with no gene match: 7. CDR3 region: CASSFPGGGANEQFF. DNA for the CDR3: TGTGCCAGCAGCTTTCCTGGCGGGGGGGCGAATGAGCAGTTCTTC.

V and J are TRBV6-5 and TRBJ1-1, with TRBD1 identical over 7 bases. Germline V lookup: CDR1 MNHEY, CDR2 SVGAGI. Trimming took 8 bases from V and 2 from J; bases not matched to a gene: 5. The CDR3 spans 13 residues. The CDR3 loop reads CASGYRGNTEAFF. The CDR3 nucleotides read TGTGCCAGCGGATACAGGGGAAACACTGAAGCTTTCTTT.

This clonotype was observed a handful of times. The CDR3 reads CASSLREAASTDTQYF. The CDR3 bases are TGCGCCAGCAGCTTGCGCGAAGCGGCTAGCACAGATACGCAGTATTTT. The rearrangement uses TRBV5-1 and TRBJ2-3; D is perhaps TRBD2 (5 bases). The CDR3 contains 16 residues. Per the germline V gene, CDR1 is SGHRS and CDR2 is YFSETQ. V lost 1 base to trimming and J lost 0 bases, with 12 bases between them.